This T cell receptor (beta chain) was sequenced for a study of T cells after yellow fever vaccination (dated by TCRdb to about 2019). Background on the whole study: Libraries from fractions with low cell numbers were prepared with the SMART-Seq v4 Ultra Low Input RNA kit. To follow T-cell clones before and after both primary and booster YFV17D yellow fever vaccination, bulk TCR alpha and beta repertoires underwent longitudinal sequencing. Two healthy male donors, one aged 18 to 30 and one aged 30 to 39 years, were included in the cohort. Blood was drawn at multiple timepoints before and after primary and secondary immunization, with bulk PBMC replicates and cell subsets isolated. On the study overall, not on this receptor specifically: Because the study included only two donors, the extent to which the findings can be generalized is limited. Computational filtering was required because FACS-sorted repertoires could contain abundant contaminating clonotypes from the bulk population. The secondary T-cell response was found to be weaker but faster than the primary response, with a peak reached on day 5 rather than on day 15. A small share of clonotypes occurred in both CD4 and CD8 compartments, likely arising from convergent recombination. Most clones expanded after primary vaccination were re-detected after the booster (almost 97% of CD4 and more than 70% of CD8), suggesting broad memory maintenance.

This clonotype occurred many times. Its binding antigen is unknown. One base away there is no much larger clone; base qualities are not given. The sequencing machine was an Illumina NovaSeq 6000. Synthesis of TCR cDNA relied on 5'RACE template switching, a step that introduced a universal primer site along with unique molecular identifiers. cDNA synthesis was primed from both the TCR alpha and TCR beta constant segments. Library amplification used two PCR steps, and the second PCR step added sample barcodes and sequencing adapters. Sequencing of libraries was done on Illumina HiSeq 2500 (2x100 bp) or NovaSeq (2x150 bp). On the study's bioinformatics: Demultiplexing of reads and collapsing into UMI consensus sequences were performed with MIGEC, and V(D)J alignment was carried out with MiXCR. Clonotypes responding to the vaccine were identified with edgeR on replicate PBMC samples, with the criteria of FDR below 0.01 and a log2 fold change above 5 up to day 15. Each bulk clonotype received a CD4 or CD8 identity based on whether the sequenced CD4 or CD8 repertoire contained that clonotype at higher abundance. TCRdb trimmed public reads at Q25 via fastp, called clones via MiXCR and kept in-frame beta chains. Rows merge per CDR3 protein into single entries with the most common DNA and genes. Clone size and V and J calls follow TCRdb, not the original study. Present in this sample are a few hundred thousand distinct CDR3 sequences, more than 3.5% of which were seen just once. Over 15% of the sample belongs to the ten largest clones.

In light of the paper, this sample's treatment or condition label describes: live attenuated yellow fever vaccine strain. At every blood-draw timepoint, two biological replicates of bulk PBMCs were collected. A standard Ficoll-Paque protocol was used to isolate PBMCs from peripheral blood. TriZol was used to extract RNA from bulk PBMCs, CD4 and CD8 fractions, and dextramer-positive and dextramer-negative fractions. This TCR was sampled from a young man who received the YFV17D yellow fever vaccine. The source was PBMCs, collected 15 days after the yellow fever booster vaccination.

CDR3 region: CASSQGGATDTQYF. In nucleotide form, the sequence is TGCGCCAGCAGCCAAGGCGGGGCAACAGATACGCAGTATTTT. This sequence uses TRBV4-3 and TRBJ2-3; a weak D assignment points to TRBD2 (6 bases agree). The CDR3 spans 14 residues, from the cysteine through the phenylalanine. The entry retains the CDR3 DNA only, 42 bases that are in frame from base 1. CDR1 is given as LGHNA and CDR2 as YSLEER, both from the germline V gene. Trimming costs V 1 base and J 3 bases, and their ends lie 8 bases apart.